This T cell receptor beta chain was found in a study of cytomegalovirus exposure and HLA in healthy donors. General study findings and limits: According to a later analysis, TCR clusters from the first cohort tended to co-occur in the 120 or so validation repertoires. Most TCR sequences were rare, but some public TCRs occurred in many donors. Among TCR beta chains, those listed as cytomegalovirus-associated numbered some 170.

The donors were part of the validation cohort, which consisted of some 120 subjects and was separate from the first cohort of hundreds of subjects. This CDR3 has 15 residues. V was pared by 3 bases and J by 1 base, with 13 bases between. The germline gives CDR1 MGHRA, CDR2 YSYEKL. Points on this clone: Its antigen is not identified.

Here immunoSEQ multiplex PCR was the method, and the copy in TCRdb shows in-frame clones only, minus some. The data contain approximately 71,000 clones, roughly 93% of them singletons. This receptor was identified in a woman younger than 30 in good health and CMV-seronegative. The material sequenced was PBMCs. The chain carries TRBV4-1 and TRBJ2-7; D uncertain. The CDR3 reads CASSQVSSGSYEQYF. The CDR3 coding sequence is TGCGCCAGCAGCCAGGTTAGTTCGGGTTCCTACGAGCAGTACTTC.